This T cell receptor (beta chain) originates from a study of early T cells in non-severe SARS-CoV-2 infection. Study at large: The authors sequenced bulk RNA from unsorted whole blood, leaving chains unpaired. Overall study findings and caveats: Using VDJdb, the matching emphasized anti-spike CD8 responses while missing private and CD4 specificities.

This clonotype was recorded at least ten times. The target antigen is unknown. Unique molecular identifier tags were affixed to discrete cDNA molecules. TCRdb called the 5' RACE reads again in MiXCR, with one record for every CDR3 protein. The data show some 98,000 distinct CDR3 sequences, about 10% seen once. V lost 0 bases and J lost 4, with 7 bases in between. Germline lookup yields CDR1 GTSNPN and CDR2 SVGIG (reference sequence). The CDR3 has 13 amino acids. The material sequenced was whole blood. The chain employs TRBV30 and TRBJ2-1; D remains ambiguous. The sequence was obtained from an adult who was a healthcare worker with PCR-confirmed SARS-CoV-2 infection or an uninfected control (not recorded which). The CDR3 sequence: CAWSVLLYNEQFF. In DNA form, the CDR3 reads TGTGCCTGGAGTGTACTGCTGTACAATGAGCAGTTCTTC.